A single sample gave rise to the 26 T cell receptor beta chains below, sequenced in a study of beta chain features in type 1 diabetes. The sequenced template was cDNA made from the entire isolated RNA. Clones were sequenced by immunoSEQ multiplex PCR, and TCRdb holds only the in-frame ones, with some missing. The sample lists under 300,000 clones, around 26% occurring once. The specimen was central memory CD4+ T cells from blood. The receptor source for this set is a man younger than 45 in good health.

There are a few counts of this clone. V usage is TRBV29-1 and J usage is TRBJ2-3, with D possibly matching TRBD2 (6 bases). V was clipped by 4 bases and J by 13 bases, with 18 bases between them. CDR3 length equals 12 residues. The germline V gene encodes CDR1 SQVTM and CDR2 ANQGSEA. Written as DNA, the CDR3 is TGCAGCGTTGTCATCTTCGCGGGGATAGAGTATTTT. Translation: CSVVIFAGIEYF.

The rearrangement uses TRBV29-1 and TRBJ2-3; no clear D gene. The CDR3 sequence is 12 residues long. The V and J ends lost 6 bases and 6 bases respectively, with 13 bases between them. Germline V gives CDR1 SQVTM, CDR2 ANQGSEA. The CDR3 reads CSVPFPPDTQYF. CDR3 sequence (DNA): TGCAGCGTCCCATTCCCGCCCGATACGCAGTATTTT.

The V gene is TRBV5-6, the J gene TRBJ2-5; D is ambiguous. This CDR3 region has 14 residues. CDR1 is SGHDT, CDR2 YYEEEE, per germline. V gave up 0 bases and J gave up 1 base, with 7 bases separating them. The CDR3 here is CASSLAGVQETQYF. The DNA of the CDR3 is TGTGCCAGCAGCTTGGCTGGGGTCCAAGAGACCCAGTACTTC.

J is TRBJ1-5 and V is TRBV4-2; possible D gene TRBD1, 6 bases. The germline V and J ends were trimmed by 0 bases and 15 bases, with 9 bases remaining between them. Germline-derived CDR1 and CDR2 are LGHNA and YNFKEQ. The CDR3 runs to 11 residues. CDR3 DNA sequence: TGTGCCAGCAGCCAAGATGGGACAATGCATTTT. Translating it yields CASSQDGTMHF.

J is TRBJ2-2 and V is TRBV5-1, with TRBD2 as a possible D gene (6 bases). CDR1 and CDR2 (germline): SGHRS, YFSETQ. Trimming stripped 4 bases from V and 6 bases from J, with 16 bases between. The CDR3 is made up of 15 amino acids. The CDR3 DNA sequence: TGCGCCAGCAGCGCGGGGATCAGAACCGCCGGGGAGCTGTTTTTT. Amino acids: CASSAGIRTAGELFF.

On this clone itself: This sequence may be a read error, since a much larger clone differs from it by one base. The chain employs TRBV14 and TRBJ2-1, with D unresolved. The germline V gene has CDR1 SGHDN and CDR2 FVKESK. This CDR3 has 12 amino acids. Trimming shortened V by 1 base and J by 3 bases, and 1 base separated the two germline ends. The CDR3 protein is CASSQVYNEQFF. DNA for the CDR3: TGTGCCAGCAGCCAAGTCTACAATGAGCAGTTCTTC. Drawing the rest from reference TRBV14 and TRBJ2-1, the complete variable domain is EAGVTQFPSHSVIEKGQTVTLRCDPISGHDNLYWYRRVMGKEIKFLLHFVKESKQDESGMPNNRFLAERTGGTYSTLKVQPAELEDSGVYFCASSQVYNEQFFGPGTRLTVL.

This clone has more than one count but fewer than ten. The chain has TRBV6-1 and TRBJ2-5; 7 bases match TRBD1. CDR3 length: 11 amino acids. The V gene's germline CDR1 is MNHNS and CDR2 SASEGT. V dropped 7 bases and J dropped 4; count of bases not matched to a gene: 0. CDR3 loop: CASTGGETQYF. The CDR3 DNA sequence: TGTGCCAGCACAGGGGGAGAGACCCAGTACTTC.

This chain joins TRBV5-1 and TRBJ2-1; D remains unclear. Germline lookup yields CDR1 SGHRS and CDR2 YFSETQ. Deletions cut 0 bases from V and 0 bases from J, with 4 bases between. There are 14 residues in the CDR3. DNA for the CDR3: TGCGCCAGCAGCTTGGCGGGCTCCTACAATGAGCAGTTCTTC. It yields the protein CASSLAGSYNEQFF.

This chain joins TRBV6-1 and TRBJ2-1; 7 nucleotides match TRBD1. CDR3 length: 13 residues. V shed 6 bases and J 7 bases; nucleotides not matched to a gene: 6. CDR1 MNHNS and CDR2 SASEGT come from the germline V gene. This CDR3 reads CASRSTGLNEQFF. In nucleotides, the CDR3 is TGTGCCAGCAGGTCGACAGGGTTGAATGAGCAGTTCTTC.

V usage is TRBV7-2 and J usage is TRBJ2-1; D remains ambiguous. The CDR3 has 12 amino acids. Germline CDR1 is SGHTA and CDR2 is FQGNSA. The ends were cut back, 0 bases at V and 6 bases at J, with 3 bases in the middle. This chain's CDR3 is CASSLALNEQFF. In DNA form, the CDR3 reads TGTGCCAGCAGCTTAGCTCTCAATGAGCAGTTCTTC.

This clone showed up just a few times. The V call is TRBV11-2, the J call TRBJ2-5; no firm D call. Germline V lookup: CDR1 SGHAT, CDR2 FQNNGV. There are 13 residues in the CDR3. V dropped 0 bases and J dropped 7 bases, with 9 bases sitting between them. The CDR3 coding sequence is TGTGCCAGCAGCTTAGAACCGGGTGGGACCCAGTACTTC. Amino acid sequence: CASSLEPGGTQYF.

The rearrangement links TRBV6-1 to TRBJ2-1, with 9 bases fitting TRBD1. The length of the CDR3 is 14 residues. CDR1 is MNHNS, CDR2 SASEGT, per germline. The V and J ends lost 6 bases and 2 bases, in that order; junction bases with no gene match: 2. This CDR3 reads CASRGQGTYNEQFF. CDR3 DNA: TGTGCCAGCAGGGGACAGGGTACCTACAATGAGCAGTTCTTC.

CDR3 sequence: CASSITTDSYEQYF. As DNA, the CDR3 is TGTGCCAGCAGCATTACGACGGATTCCTACGAGCAGTACTTC. The V gene is TRBV7-9, the J gene TRBJ2-7; D is unclear. The V end lost 5 bases, the J end lost 1 base, and 12 bases lay between the germline ends. The germline CDR1 and CDR2 sequences are SEHNR and FQNEAQ (reference sequence). This CDR3 spans 14 amino acids.

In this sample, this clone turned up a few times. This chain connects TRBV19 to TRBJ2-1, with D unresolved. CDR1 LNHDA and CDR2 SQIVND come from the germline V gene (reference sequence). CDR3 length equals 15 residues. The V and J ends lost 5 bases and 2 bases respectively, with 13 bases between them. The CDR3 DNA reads TGTGCCAGTAGTCCAGGACGGCAAGCCTACAATGAGCAGTTCTTC. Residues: CASSPGRQAYNEQFF.

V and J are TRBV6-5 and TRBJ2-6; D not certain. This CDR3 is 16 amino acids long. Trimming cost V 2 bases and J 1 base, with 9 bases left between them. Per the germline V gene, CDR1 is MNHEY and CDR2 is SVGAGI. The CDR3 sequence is CASSYEPPSGANVLTF. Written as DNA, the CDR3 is TGTGCCAGCAGTTACGAGCCCCCGTCTGGGGCCAACGTCCTGACTTTC.

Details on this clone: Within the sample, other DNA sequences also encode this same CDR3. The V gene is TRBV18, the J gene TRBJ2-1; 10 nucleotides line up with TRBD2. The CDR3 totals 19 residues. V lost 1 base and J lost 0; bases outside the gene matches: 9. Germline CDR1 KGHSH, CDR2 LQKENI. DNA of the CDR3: TGTGCCAGCTCACCACTACCTAGCGGGGGCCCGAGCTCCTACAATGAGCAGTTCTTC. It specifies CASSPLPSGGPSSYNEQFF. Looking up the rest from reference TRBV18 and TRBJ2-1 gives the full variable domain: NAGVMQNPRHLVRRRGQEARLRCSPMKGHSHVYWYRQLPEEGLKFMVYLQKENIIDESGMPKERFSAEFPKEGPSILRIQQVVRGDSAAYFCASSPLPSGGPSSYNEQFFGPGTRLTVL.

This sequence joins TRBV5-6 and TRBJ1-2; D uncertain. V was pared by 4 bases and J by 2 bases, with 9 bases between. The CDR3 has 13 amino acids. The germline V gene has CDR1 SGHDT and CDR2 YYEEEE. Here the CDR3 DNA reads TGTGCCAGCAGCCCGGGTGAAAACTATGGCTACACCTTC. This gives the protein CASSPGENYGYTF.

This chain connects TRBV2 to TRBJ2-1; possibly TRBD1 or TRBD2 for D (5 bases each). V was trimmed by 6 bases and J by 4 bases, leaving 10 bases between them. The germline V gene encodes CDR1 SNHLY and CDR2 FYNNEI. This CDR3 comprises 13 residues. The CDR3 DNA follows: TGTGCCAGCAGCCGGGACGGATACAATGAGCAGTTCTTC. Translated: CASSRDGYNEQFF.

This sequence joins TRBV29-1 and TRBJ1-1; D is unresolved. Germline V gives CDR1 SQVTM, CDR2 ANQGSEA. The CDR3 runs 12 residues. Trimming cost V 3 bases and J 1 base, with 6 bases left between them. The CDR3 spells CSVDDPNTEAFF. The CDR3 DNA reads TGCAGCGTTGACGACCCGAACACTGAAGCTTTCTTT.

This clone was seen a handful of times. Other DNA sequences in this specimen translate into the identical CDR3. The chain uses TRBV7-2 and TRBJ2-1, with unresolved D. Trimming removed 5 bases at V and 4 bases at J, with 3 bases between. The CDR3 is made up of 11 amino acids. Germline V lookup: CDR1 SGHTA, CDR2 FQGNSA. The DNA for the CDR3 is TGTGCCAGCAGCCCGTACAATGAGCAGTTCTTC. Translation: CASSPYNEQFF.

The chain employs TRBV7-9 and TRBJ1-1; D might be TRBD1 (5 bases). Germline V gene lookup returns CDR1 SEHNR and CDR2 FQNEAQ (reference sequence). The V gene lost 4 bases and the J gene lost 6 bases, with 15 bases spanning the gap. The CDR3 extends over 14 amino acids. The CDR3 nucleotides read TGTGCCAGCAGCTCACATCGGACACTCGCTGAAGCTTTCTTT. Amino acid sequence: CASSSHRTLAEAFF. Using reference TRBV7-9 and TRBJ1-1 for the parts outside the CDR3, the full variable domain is DTGVSQNPRHKITKRGQNVTFRCDPISEHNRLYWYRQTLGQGPEFLTYFQNEAQLEKSRLLSDRFSAERPKGSFSTLEIQRTEQGDSAMYLCASSSHRTLAEAFFGQGTRLTVV.

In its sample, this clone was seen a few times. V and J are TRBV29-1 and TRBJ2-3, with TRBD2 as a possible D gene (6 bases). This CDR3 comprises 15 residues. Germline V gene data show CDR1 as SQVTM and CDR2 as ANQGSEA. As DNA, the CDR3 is TGCTCCATCATTTACGGCGGGATTGGCACAGATACGCAGTATTTT. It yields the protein CSIIYGGIGTDTQYF.

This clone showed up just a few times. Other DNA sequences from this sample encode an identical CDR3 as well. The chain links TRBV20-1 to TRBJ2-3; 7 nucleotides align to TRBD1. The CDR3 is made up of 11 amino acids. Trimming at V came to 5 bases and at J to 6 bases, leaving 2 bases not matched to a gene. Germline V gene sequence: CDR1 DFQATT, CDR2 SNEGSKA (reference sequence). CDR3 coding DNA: TGCAGTGCTTACAGGGGTGATACGCAGTATTTT. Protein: CSAYRGDTQYF.

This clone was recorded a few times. The CDR3: CAWSVQGAQPQHF. The CDR3 nucleotides are TGTGCCTGGAGTGTACAGGGGGCTCAGCCCCAGCATTTT. The rearrangement links TRBV30 to TRBJ1-5; 9 nucleotides match TRBD1. There are 13 residues in the CDR3. In germline, CDR1 is GTSNPN, CDR2 SVGIG (reference sequence). After removal of 0 bases from V and 6 bases from J, the junction contained 0 bases not matched to a gene. Full variable domain (missing parts from reference TRBV30 and TRBJ1-5): SQTIHQWPATLVQPVGSPLSLECTVEGTSNPNLYWYRQAAGRGLQLLFYSVGIGQISSEVPQNLSASRPQDRQFILSSKKLLLSDSGFYLCAWSVQGAQPQHFGDGTRLSIL.

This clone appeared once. The CDR3 DNA is TGCGCCAGCAGCTTGAGGGCAGGGGTAGATGAGCAGTTCTTC. Translating it yields CASSLRAGVDEQFF. The chain recombines TRBV5-1 with TRBJ2-1, with a possible D match to TRBD1 (6 bases). From germline, CDR1 is SGHRS and CDR2 YFSETQ. The V gene lost 1 base and the J gene lost 8 bases, with 13 bases spanning the gap. This CDR3 is 14 amino acids long.

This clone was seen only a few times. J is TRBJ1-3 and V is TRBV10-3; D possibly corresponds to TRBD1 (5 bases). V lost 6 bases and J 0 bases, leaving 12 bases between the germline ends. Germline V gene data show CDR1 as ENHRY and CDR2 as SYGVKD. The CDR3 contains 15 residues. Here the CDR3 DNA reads TGTGCCATCAGCCAGGGAGACCGCTCTGGAAACACCATATATTTT. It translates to CAISQGDRSGNTIYF.